The next 15 T cell receptor beta chains were all read from a single sample in a study of CD8+CD57+ T cells in acquired aplastic anemia. TCR beta VDJ combinations and CDR3 sequences were profiled from genomic DNA. TCRdb reprocessed the reads via MiXCR and lists one record per CDR3 protein. The sample consists of about 150,000 distinct CDR3 sequences, 35% to 50% of them appearing once. The source material was sorted CD4+, CD8+, or CD8+CD57+ T cells (not recorded which) from PBMCs. These receptor sequences come from a human donor in good health, serving as a control.

This clonotype appeared many times. This chain's CDR3 is CASSQESGASNQPQHF. In nucleotides, the CDR3 is TGTGCCAGCAGCCAAGAATCCGGGGCTAGCAATCAGCCCCAGCATTTT. The chain recombines TRBV4-2 with TRBJ1-5, with TRBD1 as a possible D gene (5 bases). Trimming removed 0 bases at V and 0 bases at J, with 9 bases between. The germline CDR1 and CDR2 sequences are LGHNA and YNFKEQ. The CDR3 extends over 16 amino acids.

This clonotype has just a few counts. In DNA, the CDR3 is TGTGCCAGCAGCTCCCGGGGAGAAAACACCATATATTTT. This gives the protein CASSSRGENTIYF. The chain has TRBV3-1 and TRBJ1-3; D is ambiguous. CDR3 length: 13 residues. Trimming took off 5 bases at V and 6 bases at J, with 11 bases between the two ends. Germline V CDR1 and CDR2: LGHDT, YNNKEL (reference sequence). Drawing the rest from reference TRBV3-1 and TRBJ1-3, the complete variable domain is DTAVSQTPKYLVTQMGNDKSIKCEQNLGHDTMYWYKQDSKKFLKIMFSYNNKELIINETVPNRFSPKSPDKAHLNLHINSLELGDSAVYFCASSSRGENTIYFGEGSWLTVV.

This CDR3 is CASSGYTAENTEAFF. CDR3 nucleotide sequence: TGTGCCAGCAGTGGGTACACCGCGGAGAACACTGAAGCTTTCTTT. The chain carries TRBV25-1 and TRBJ1-1; D remains unclear. Germline CDR1 MGHDK, CDR2 SYGVNS. CDR3 size: 15 residues. V dropped 4 bases and J dropped 1 base, with 13 bases sitting between them. Together with reference TRBV25-1 and TRBJ1-1, the CDR3 gives the full variable domain: EADIYQTPRYLVIGTGKKITLECSQTMGHDKMYWYQQDPGMELHLIHYSYGVNSTEKGDLSSESTVSRIRTEHFPLTLESARPSHTSQYLCASSGYTAENTEAFFGQGTRLTVV.

The chain couples TRBV5-1 to TRBJ2-7, with D maybe TRBD1 (5 bases). Germline CDR1 reads SGHRS; CDR2 reads YFSETQ. This CDR3 spans 14 amino acids. Trimming took off 1 base at V and 5 bases at J, with 13 bases between the two ends. This chain's CDR3 is CASSLLGLNDEQYF. The CDR3 DNA reads TGCGCCAGCAGCTTGTTGGGGCTAAATGACGAGCAGTACTTC.

Many counts were recorded for this clonotype. The chain employs TRBV5-1 and TRBJ2-5, with unresolved D. The CDR3 length is 17 residues. CDR1 is SGHRS and CDR2 is YFSETQ in the germline V gene. V was shortened by 1 base and J by 2 bases, with 18 bases between the two germline ends. CDR3 in amino acids: CASSLSVGLSTQETQYF. The CDR3 DNA sequence: TGCGCCAGCAGCTTGTCGGTTGGGTTATCTACTCAAGAGACCCAGTACTTC.

Turning to this clonotype: Given a much more abundant clone one base away, this may be a read error. The chain carries TRBV6-1 and TRBJ2-1; no clear D gene. The CDR3 runs to 14 residues. Germline assignment: CDR1 MNHNS and CDR2 SASEGT. CDR3 protein: CASSLRTVKGEQLF. DNA for the CDR3: TGTGCCAGCAGTCTACGGACCGTGAAGGGTGAGCAGCTCTTC.

The sample holds many counts of this clonotype. The rearrangement uses TRBV6-1 and TRBJ1-2, with D possibly matching TRBD1 (5 bases). The CDR3 runs 13 residues. V gave up 5 bases and J gave up 2 bases, with 9 bases separating them. Germline V gives CDR1 MNHNS, CDR2 SASEGT. Here the CDR3 reads CASSIRENYGYTF. The CDR3 DNA follows: TGTGCCAGCAGTATCAGGGAAAACTATGGCTACACCTTC.

The count of this clonotype is one. V is TRBV10-2 and J is TRBJ2-7; D is unresolved. Germline values: CDR1 WSHSY, CDR2 SAAADI. The V gene lost 5 bases and the J gene lost 0 bases, with 8 bases spanning the gap. The CDR3 sequence is 13 residues long. This CDR3 reads CASSRRNSYEQYF. As DNA, the CDR3 is TGCGCCAGCAGTAGGCGGAACTCCTACGAGCAGTACTTC.

This clonotype has a count of ten or more. The chain links TRBV19 to TRBJ1-1; 7 nucleotides line up with TRBD1. The CDR3 covers 14 residues. V shed 4 bases, J shed 6 bases, and the junction held 8 bases outside the gene matches. In germline, CDR1 is LNHDA, CDR2 SQIVND (reference sequence). The CDR3 DNA follows: TGTGCCAGTAGTACCCAAACAGGGGTGGCTGAAGCTTTCTTT. This codes for CASSTQTGVAEAFF. Full variable domain (missing parts from reference TRBV19 and TRBJ1-1): DGGITQSPKYLFRKEGQNVTLSCEQNLNHDAMYWYRQDPGQGLRLIYYSQIVNDFQKGDIAEGYSVSREKKESFPLTVTSAQKNPTAFYLCASSTQTGVAEAFFGQGTRLTVV.

This clonotype was picked up many times. Its ends do not fully match the called genes, so a read error is possible. The chain employs TRBV9 and TRBJ1-2; possibly TRBD1 for D (6 bases). The CDR3 extends over 15 amino acids. Per the germline V gene, CDR1 is SGDLS and CDR2 is YYNGEE. The CDR3 DNA reads TGTACCAGCAGCGTATCATCAGGGGACCACTATGGCTACACCTTC. This gives the protein CTSSVSSGDHYGYTF.

Ten or more counts support this clonotype. The genes are TRBV24-1 and TRBJ1-2; 8 bases align to TRBD1. V was pared by 1 base and J by 7 bases, with 1 base of the junction left unmatched. Germline CDR1 KGHDR, CDR2 SFDVKD. CDR3 size: 13 residues. This CDR3 reads CATSDLDRGGYTF. The CDR3 bases are TGTGCCACCAGTGATTTAGACAGGGGTGGCTACACCTTC.

The V gene is TRBV19, the J gene TRBJ2-3; 7 bases line up with TRBD2. The junction had 9 bases not matched to a gene; V was cut back by 6 bases and J by 3 bases. Germline-derived CDR1 and CDR2 are LNHDA and SQIVND (reference sequence). The CDR3 contains 15 residues. This CDR3 is CASSDSGEVTDTQYF. The DNA for the CDR3 is TGTGCCAGTAGCGACAGCGGGGAAGTAACAGATACGCAGTATTTT. Full variable domain (rest looked up from reference TRBV19 and TRBJ2-3): DGGITQSPKYLFRKEGQNVTLSCEQNLNHDAMYWYRQDPGQGLRLIYYSQIVNDFQKGDIAEGYSVSREKKESFPLTVTSAQKNPTAFYLCASSDSGEVTDTQYFGPGTRLTVL.

This clonotype was observed once. The rearrangement links TRBV20-1 to TRBJ2-7; 10 bases agree with TRBD1. The CDR3 loop spans 15 amino acids. Germline CDR1 DFQATT, CDR2 SNEGSKA (reference sequence). Germline trimming cut 3 bases from V and 4 bases from J; bases unmatched to any gene: 9. DNA of the CDR3: TGCAGTGCTAGCAACACCGGGACAGGGGCATACGAGCAGTACTTC. Protein: CSASNTGTGAYEQYF.

This clonotype was picked up many times. The chain recombines TRBV18 with TRBJ2-5; 14 nucleotides line up with TRBD2. With V trimmed by 1 base and J by 6 bases, 4 bases remained unmatched. The CDR3 consists of 16 residues. CDR1 KGHSH and CDR2 LQKENI come from the germline V gene. The CDR3 reads CASSPLGLAGGQTQYF. CDR3 coding DNA: TGTGCCAGCTCACCACTCGGACTAGCGGGAGGACAGACCCAGTACTTC.

Regarding this clonotype: With a much larger clone just one base away, this may be a read error. This sequence joins TRBV28 and TRBJ1-2; 7 bases match TRBD1. Germline V gene data show CDR1 as MDHEN and CDR2 as SYDVKM. CDR3 length equals 13 residues. The CDR3 region is CAGSRGDSYGYTF. CDR3 nucleotides: TGTGCCGGCAGTCGGGGGGACAGCTATGGCTACACCTTC.